This TCR beta chain comes out of a study of shared clonotypes between healthy human individuals. The study, taken as a whole, reports: Investigators expected sequencing depth to affect clonotype sharing among donors.

Germline V lookup: CDR1 MNHNS, CDR2 SASEGT. The CDR3 runs to 15 residues. The V end was cut by 3 bases, the J end by 4 bases, with 10 bases between. Of note for this clone: Its target is unknown.

Profiling relied on immunoSEQ multiplex PCR, and the TCRdb table lists in-frame clones only, not all of them. The sample lists just over 2,000,000 clones, approximately 95% occurring once. This chain joins TRBV6-1 and TRBJ1-6; tentatively, D is TRBD1 (5 bases). The TCR was taken from a man aged 18 to 35 in good health. The sequenced sample was naive CD4+ T cells sorted from blood. Subset indicated: CD45RA+ positively selected. CDR3 region: CASSDQSGYNSPLHF. The CDR3 region has the DNA TGTGCCAGCAGTGATCAATCAGGGTATAATTCACCCCTCCACTTT.